This TCR beta chain is from a study of cytomegalovirus exposure and HLA in healthy donors. About this clone itself: Its antigen is unknown.

V shed 1 base and J shed 0 bases, with 6 bases lying between them. The CDR3 is 13 residues long. Germline V gene lookup returns CDR1 GTSNPN and CDR2 SVGIG (reference sequence). The study's findings and limits: TCR beta V segments were, for the most part, productive about 87% or about 30% of the time in an earlier analysis.

It was with 60 Vbeta and 13 Jbeta primers that the PCR ran. Authors' methods: It was a later analysis that counted roughly 79 million unique TCR beta chains, of which approximately 11 million were shared. The repertoire was sequenced with immunoSEQ multiplex PCR; TCRdb's copy has only in-frame clones and lacks some. V, J and clone size are those of that table, while D and trimming were read from the DNA. The table lists under 250,000 clones, more than 75% of them singletons. This receptor was identified in a woman aged 40 to 55 in good health and CMV-seronegative. J is TRBJ1-1 and V is TRBV30; perhaps TRBD1 as D (6 bases). Source material: PBMCs. The CDR3 region is CAWSEGVNTEAFF. The CDR3 nucleotides read TGTGCCTGGAGTGAGGGGGTGAACACTGAAGCTTTCTTT.